This T cell receptor (beta chain) was obtained from a study of glioma-infiltrating T cells. Using RNA template, CDR3s of TCR alpha and beta were amplified with iRepertoire arm-PCR. Via MiXCR, TCRdb re-called the multiplex PCR reads, giving one row per CDR3 protein. The sample consists of 110,000 or so distinct CDR3 sequences, around a quarter of them appearing once. CDR1 is SQVTM and CDR2 is ANQGSEA in the germline V gene. This CDR3 is 12 amino acids long. This clonotype was picked up one time. This sequence may be a read error, since a much larger clone differs from it by one base. The chain joins TRBV29-1 to TRBJ2-3; TRBD1 matches 8 bases. The source of this sequence is a human donor with low-grade glioma or glioblastoma, undergoing nonglioma brain surgery, or in good health (not recorded which). Specimen: glioma tissue, nonneoplastic brain tissue, or PBMCs (not recorded which). CDR3 DNA sequence: TGCAACGTCCGGACAGGGTCGGATACGCAGTATTTT. Its protein is CNVRTGSDTQYF.